This T cell receptor (beta chain) was obtained from a study of CD4 T cells in relation to SARS-CoV-2 and coronaviruses. Study in general: PBMCs were cultured with antigen for 10 days before TCR beta sequencing.

Turning to this clone: Its matching antigen is unknown.

Clones were read by immunoSEQ multiplex PCR, and TCRdb kept only the in-frame ones, dropping some. The sample holds 25,000 or so clones, approximately 70% seen once. Overall study results and limits: Crossreactivity was assessed only for spike protein, not other viral proteins.

Unexposed donor CD4+ T cells date from about 2011-2019, before the COVID-19 pandemic. Isolation of CD4+ T cells took place after around 11 days in culture. As cell numbers allowed, unexposed-donor CD4+ T cells faced SARS-CoV-2 S/N and four cold-coronavirus spikes. On days 3 and 7, cultures got half fresh IL-2 medium. This CDR3 comprises 15 residues. Germline CDR1 reads ENHRY; CDR2 reads SYGVKD. Trimming left V 6 bases short and J 0 bases short, with 13 bases between. The source of this sequence is a human donor in good health. The V gene is TRBV10-3, the J gene TRBJ2-3; D possibly corresponds to TRBD2 (5 bases). Sequencing used CD4+ T cells from PBMCs, cultured in vitro. The CDR3 spells CAISQLVASTDTQYF. CDR3 in DNA: TGTGCCATCAGCCAACTGGTAGCGAGCACAGATACGCAGTATTTT.